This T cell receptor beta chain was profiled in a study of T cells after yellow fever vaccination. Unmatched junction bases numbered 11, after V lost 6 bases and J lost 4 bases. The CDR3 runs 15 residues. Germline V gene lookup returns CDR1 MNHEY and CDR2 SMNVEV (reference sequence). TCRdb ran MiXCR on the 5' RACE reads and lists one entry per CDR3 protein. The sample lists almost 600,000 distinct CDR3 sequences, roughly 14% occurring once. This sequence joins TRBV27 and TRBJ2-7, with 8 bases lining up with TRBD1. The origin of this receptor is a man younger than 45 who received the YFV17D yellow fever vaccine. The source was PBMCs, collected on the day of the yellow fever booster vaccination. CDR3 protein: CASRPRDRNKYEQYF. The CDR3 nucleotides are TGTGCCAGCAGGCCCCGGGACAGGAATAAGTACGAGCAGTACTTC.